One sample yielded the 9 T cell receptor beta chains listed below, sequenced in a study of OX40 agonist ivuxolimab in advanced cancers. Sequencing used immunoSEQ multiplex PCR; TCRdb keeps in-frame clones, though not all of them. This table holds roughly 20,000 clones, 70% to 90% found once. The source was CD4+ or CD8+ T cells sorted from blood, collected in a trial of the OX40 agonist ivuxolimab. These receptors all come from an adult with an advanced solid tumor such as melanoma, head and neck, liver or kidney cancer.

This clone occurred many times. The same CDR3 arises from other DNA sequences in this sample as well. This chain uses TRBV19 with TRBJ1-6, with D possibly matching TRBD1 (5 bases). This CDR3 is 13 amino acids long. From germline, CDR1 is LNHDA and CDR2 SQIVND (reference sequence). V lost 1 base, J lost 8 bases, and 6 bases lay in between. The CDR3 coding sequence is TGTGCCAGTAGTATAGGGGGGGATTCACCCCTCCACTTT. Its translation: CASSIGGDSPLHF.

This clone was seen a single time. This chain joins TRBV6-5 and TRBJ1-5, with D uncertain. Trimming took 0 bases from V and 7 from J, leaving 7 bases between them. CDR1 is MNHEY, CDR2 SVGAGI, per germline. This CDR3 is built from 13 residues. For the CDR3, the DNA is TGTGCCAGCAGTTACTCCTCGAGGCAGCCCCAGCATTTT. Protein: CASSYSSRQPQHF.

CDR3 amino acids: CASSLWLATDTQYF. The CDR3 DNA reads as TGCGCCAGCAGCTTGTGGCTAGCCACAGATACGCAGTATTTT. V and J are TRBV5-1 and TRBJ2-3, with TRBD2 as a possible D gene (5 bases). The V gene lost 1 base and the J gene lost 2 bases, with 8 bases spanning the gap. The V gene's germline CDR1 is SGHRS and CDR2 YFSETQ. The CDR3 spans 14 residues.

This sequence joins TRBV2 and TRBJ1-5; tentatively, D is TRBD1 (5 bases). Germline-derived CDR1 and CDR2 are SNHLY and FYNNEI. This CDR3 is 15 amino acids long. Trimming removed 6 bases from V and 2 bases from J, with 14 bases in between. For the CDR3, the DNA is TGTGCCAGCAGCGGGGGTAGGACGGGCAATCAGCCCCAGCATTTT. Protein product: CASSGGRTGNQPQHF.

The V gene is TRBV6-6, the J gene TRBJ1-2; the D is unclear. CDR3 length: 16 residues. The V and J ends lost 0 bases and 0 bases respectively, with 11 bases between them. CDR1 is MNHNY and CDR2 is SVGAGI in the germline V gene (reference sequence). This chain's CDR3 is CASSYSPAAANYGYTF. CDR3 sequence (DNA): TGTGCCAGCAGTTACTCGCCGGCGGCAGCTAACTATGGCTACACCTTC.

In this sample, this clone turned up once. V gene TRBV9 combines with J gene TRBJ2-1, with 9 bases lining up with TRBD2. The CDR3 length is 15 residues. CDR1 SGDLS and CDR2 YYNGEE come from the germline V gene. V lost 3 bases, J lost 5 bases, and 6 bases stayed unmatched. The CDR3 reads CASSGSGGTNNEQFF. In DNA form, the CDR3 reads TGTGCCAGCAGCGGGAGCGGGGGGACAAACAATGAGCAGTTCTTC.

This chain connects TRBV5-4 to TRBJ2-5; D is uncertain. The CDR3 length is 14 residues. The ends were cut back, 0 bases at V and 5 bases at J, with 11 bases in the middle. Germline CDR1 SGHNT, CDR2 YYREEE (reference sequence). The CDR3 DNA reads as TGTGCCAGCAGCTTGGCCCTGGGTCGGGAGACCCAGTACTTC. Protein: CASSLALGRETQYF.

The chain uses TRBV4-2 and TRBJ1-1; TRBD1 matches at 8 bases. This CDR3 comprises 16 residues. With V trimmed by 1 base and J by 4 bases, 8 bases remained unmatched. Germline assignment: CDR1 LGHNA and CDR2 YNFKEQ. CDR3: CASSQVARGRITEAFF. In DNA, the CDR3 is TGTGCCAGCAGCCAAGTTGCCAGGGGGCGGATCACTGAAGCTTTCTTT.

The CDR3 loop is CASSLRRGSTDTQYF. The DNA for the CDR3 is TGTGCCAGCAGCCTTAGGCGGGGCTCCACAGATACGCAGTATTTT. This sequence joins TRBV7-9 and TRBJ2-3; tentatively, D is TRBD2 (6 bases). The CDR3 has 15 amino acids. Trimming left V 5 bases short and J 2 bases short, with 14 bases between. Per the germline V gene, CDR1 is SEHNR and CDR2 is FQNEAQ (reference sequence).